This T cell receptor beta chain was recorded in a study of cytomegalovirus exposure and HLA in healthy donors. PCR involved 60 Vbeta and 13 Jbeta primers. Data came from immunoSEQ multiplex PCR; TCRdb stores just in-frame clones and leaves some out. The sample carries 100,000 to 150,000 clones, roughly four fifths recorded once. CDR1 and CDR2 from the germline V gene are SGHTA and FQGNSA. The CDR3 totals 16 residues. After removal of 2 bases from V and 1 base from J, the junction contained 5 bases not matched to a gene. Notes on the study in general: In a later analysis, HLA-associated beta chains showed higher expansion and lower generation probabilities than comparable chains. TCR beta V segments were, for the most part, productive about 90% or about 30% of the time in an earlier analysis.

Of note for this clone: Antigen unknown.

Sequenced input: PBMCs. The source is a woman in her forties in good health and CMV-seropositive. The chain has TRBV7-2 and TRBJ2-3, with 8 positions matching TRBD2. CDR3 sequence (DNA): TGTGCCAGCAGCTTATGGCTGCGGGAGGGCACAGATACGCAGTATTTT. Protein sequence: CASSLWLREGTDTQYF.